The rows below give T cell receptor beta chains drawn from one sample of a study of OX40 agonist ivuxolimab in advanced cancers. TCRdb keeps only in-frame clones here, not all; method: immunoSEQ multiplex PCR. The sample consists of roughly 150,000 clones, around 94% of them appearing once. The sample consisted of CD4+ or CD8+ T cells sorted from blood, taken in a trial of the OX40 agonist ivuxolimab. The receptors come from an adult with an advanced solid tumor such as melanoma, head and neck, liver or kidney cancer. CDR3s include the opening cysteine and the closing phenylalanine or tryptophan. Fields, in order: CDR3 protein, CDR3 DNA, D gene, J gene, clone size, V gene. A D gene is named only where the DNA matches it firmly. Size is stated for part of the rows, as once, few or many counts, or as a class when the clone is expanded.

CAQRASGRPQYEQYF,TGTGCCCAACGGGCTAGCGGGAGACCCCAATACGAGCAGTACTTC,TRBD2,TRBJ2-7,-,TRBV2
CASSTGQGAGEQYF,TGCGCCAGCAGCACGGGACAGGGGGCTGGCGAGCAGTACTTC,TRBD1,TRBJ2-7,-,TRBV5-1
CASQNMGLSGNTIYF,TGTGCCAGCCAGAATATGGGACTGTCTGGAAACACCATATATTTT,-,TRBJ1-3,few,TRBV6-5
CASSFGQGPDTQYF,TGTGCCAGCAGCTTCGGACAGGGGCCAGATACGCAGTATTTT,TRBD1,TRBJ2-3,-,TRBV7-3
CASSGDRVGYTF,TGTGCCAGTAGCGGAGACAGGGTTGGCTACACCTTC,TRBD1,TRBJ1-2,-,TRBV9
CASSPPNSYNEQFF,TGTGCCAGCAGTCCCCCCAATTCCTACAATGAGCAGTTCTTC,-,TRBJ2-1,-,TRBV28
CASSQEVLVGSGANVLTF,TGTGCCAGCAGCCAAGAGGTACTCGTAGGCTCTGGGGCCAACGTCCTGACTTTC,-,TRBJ2-6,-,TRBV4-2
CASRTSANTGELFF,TGTGCCAGCAGAACTAGCGCGAACACCGGGGAGCTGTTTTTT,TRBD2,TRBJ2-2,-,TRBV7-3
CASSIGTPRETQYF,TGTGCCAGTAGTATCGGGACCCCGCGGGAGACCCAGTACTTC,-,TRBJ2-5,-,TRBV19
CASSVAPGTGTYEQYF,TGTGCCAGCAGCGTGGCCCCCGGGACAGGGACCTACGAGCAGTACTTC,TRBD1,TRBJ2-7,-,TRBV9
CASGIGTQYF,TGTGCCAGCGGGATAGGTACGCAGTATTTT,-,TRBJ2-3,-,TRBV11-2
CASSLVSQETQYF,TGTGCCAGCTCACTAGTTAGCCAAGAGACCCAGTACTTC,-,TRBJ2-5,-,TRBV18
CASSHRDRVTEAFF,TGCGCCAGCAGCCACCGGGACAGGGTTACTGAAGCTTTCTTT,TRBD1,TRBJ1-1,-,TRBV5-1
CASSGAGTTAEAFF,TGTGCCAGCAGTGGGGCGGGGACCACGGCCGAAGCTTTCTTT,-,TRBJ1-1,-,TRBV28
CASSTGTGPREKLFF,TGTGCCAGCAGCACGGGGACAGGGCCAAGGGAAAAACTGTTTTTT,TRBD1,TRBJ1-4,-,TRBV5-4
CASSVYSYEQYF,TGTGCCAGCAGCGTCTACTCCTACGAGCAGTACTTC,-,TRBJ2-7,once,TRBV7-2
CASSLQGLGSEKLFF,TGTGCCAGCAGCCTTCAGGGCCTAGGGTCTGAAAAACTGTTTTTT,-,TRBJ1-4,-,TRBV5-8
CASSPLGGSTYEQYF,TGCGCCAGCAGCCCCTTAGGGGGTAGTACCTACGAGCAGTACTTC,-,TRBJ2-7,-,TRBV5-1
CSATQGVKLFF,TGCAGTGCCACTCAGGGGGTAAAACTGTTTTTT,TRBD1,TRBJ1-4,few,TRBV20-1
CASRSRGGHSNEKLFF,TGTGCCAGTAGGTCCCGTGGGGGGCACTCTAATGAAAAACTGTTTTTT,-,TRBJ1-4,-,TRBV19
CASSLGGGYQPQHF,TGTGCCAGCAGTTTAGGCGGCGGGTATCAGCCCCAGCATTTT,-,TRBJ1-5,-,TRBV28
CASSQSGGSRAGAANTGELFF,TGTGCCAGCTCACAATCCGGGGGGAGTAGAGCGGGAGCAGCGAACACCGGGGAGCTGTTTTTT,TRBD2,TRBJ2-2,-,TRBV18
CAISEGQGTSPLHF,TGTGCCATCAGTGAGGGTCAGGGTACTTCACCCCTCCACTTT,-,TRBJ1-6,-,TRBV10-3
CASSPLGGYQETQYF,TGTGCCAGCAGCCCCCTTGGAGGGTACCAAGAGACCCAGTACTTC,-,TRBJ2-5,-,TRBV7-3
CASSSGTGGNSPLHF,TGTGCCAGCAGCTCCGGGACGGGAGGCAATTCACCCCTCCACTTT,-,TRBJ1-6,-,TRBV5-4
CASSLGMGNPNEKLFF,TGCGCCAGCAGCTTGGGGATGGGCAACCCCAATGAAAAACTGTTTTTT,-,TRBJ1-4,-,TRBV5-1
CASSPTGNTGELFF,TGTGCCAGCAGCCCCACGGGGAACACCGGGGAGCTGTTTTTT,-,TRBJ2-2,-,TRBV9
CATSRGGTGGLSLRDQPQHF,TGTGCCACCAGCAGAGGAGGTACAGGGGGCCTGAGTTTGAGGGATCAGCCCCAGCATTTT,TRBD1,TRBJ1-5,-,TRBV15
CASSLDGDLSGKFDEQFF,TGTGCCAGCAGCTTAGATGGGGACCTTAGCGGGAAGTTCGATGAGCAGTTCTTC,TRBD2,TRBJ2-1,-,TRBV7-9
CASSPGGSHQPQHF,TGTGCCAGCTCGCCTGGGGGAAGCCACCAGCCCCAGCATTTT,-,TRBJ1-5,-,TRBV18
CASSYQGREAFF,TGTGCCAGCAGTTATCAGGGCCGAGAAGCTTTCTTT,-,TRBJ1-1,once,TRBV6-6
CASSEEVGYTF,TGTGCCAGCAGCGAGGAAGTTGGCTACACCTTC,-,TRBJ1-2,once,TRBV9
CASSLVAGESGEQFF,TGTGCCAGCAGCTTAGTGGCGGGCGAGTCGGGGGAGCAGTTCTTC,-,TRBJ2-1,-,TRBV7-2
CASSFIYRGQRNTEAFF,TGTGCCAGCAGTTTTATTTATCGGGGACAAAGGAACACTGAAGCTTTCTTT,-,TRBJ1-1,-,TRBV27
CATSRRGQGMGGANVLTF,TGTGCCACCAGCAGACGTGGACAGGGGATGGGTGGGGCCAACGTCCTGACTTTC,TRBD1,TRBJ2-6,-,TRBV15
CASSYLGGSNYGYTF,TGTGCCAGCAGTTACCTAGGGGGCTCTAACTATGGCTACACCTTC,TRBD1,TRBJ1-2,once,TRBV6-6
CASSLSTADTQYF,TGTGCCAGCAGCTTAAGTACTGCAGATACGCAGTATTTT,-,TRBJ2-3,-,TRBV11-2
CASSLGRRQGASGYTF,TGCGCCAGCAGCTTGGGCCGGCGACAGGGGGCCAGCGGCTACACCTTC,TRBD1,TRBJ1-2,once,TRBV5-1
CSALQETQYF,TGCAGCGCCCTACAAGAGACCCAGTACTTC,-,TRBJ2-5,-,TRBV29-1
CASSYGGTLGTEAFF,TGTGCCAGCAGTTACGGGGGTACCTTGGGCACTGAAGCTTTCTTT,-,TRBJ1-1,-,TRBV6-5
CATRGSGSYEQYF,TGTGCCACCAGGGGGAGTGGGTCCTACGAGCAGTACTTC,-,TRBJ2-7,once,TRBV15
CASSFGGTGVSNEQFF,TGTGCCAGCAGTTTTGGGGGGACAGGGGTTTCAAATGAGCAGTTCTTC,TRBD1,TRBJ2-1,-,TRBV28
CASRPPGRNYEQYF,TGTGCCAGCAGGCCACCGGGACGGAACTACGAGCAGTACTTC,-,TRBJ2-7,-,TRBV28
CASSLKGGGSSYEQYF,TGTGCCAGCAGTTTAAAGGGCGGGGGGAGCTCCTACGAGCAGTACTTC,TRBD2,TRBJ2-7,-,TRBV27
CASSIGGTAFYGYTF,TGTGCCAGTAGTATAGGGGGGACGGCTTTCTATGGCTACACCTTC,-,TRBJ1-2,-,TRBV19
CASSLRDLNTEAFF,TGTGCCAGTAGTTTGAGGGACCTCAACACTGAAGCTTTCTTT,-,TRBJ1-1,-,TRBV19
CASSLSGGRTASYNEQFF,TGCGCCAGCAGCTTGTCGGGTGGGAGGACAGCCTCCTACAATGAGCAGTTCTTC,-,TRBJ2-1,-,TRBV5-1
CASSPDRTPEAFF,TGTGCCAGCTCGCCGGACCGAACCCCTGAAGCTTTCTTT,-,TRBJ1-1,-,TRBV18
CASSYHKPLEGSTEAFF,TGCGCCAGCAGCTACCACAAACCCCTGGAAGGTAGCACTGAAGCTTTCTTT,-,TRBJ1-1,-,TRBV5-1
CASSLPGEKLFF,TGTGCCAGCAGCCTCCCCGGTGAAAAACTGTTTTTT,-,TRBJ1-4,-,TRBV28